Each of the 15 T cell receptor beta chains below was sequenced from the same sample in a study of blood T cell repertoires in COVID-19. Measured with immunoSEQ multiplex PCR; TCRdb has only the in-frame clones, and not every one. The table lists approximately 300,000 clones, about 90% of them singletons. The sample consisted of peripheral blood. These TCRs come from a woman younger than 45 with COVID-19, enrolled during active disease.

J is TRBJ2-5 and V is TRBV18; perhaps TRBD2 as D (6 bases). The germline V and J ends were trimmed by 3 bases and 3 bases, with 23 bases remaining between them. The CDR3 extends over 18 amino acids. Germline V CDR1 and CDR2: KGHSH, LQKENI. The CDR3 sequence: CASSPVAGTEGPEETQYF. CDR3 coding DNA: TGTGCCAGCTCACCCGTGGCCGGGACGGAGGGTCCAGAAGAGACCCAGTACTTC.

This clone showed up just once. This rearrangement joins TRBV27 to TRBJ2-7; D may be TRBD2 (6 bases). CDR3 length equals 16 residues. Germline V CDR1 and CDR2: MNHEY, SMNVEV (reference sequence). Trimming stripped 5 bases from V and 0 bases from J, with 17 bases between. The CDR3 here is CASSGKSGFSSYEQYF. The DNA of the CDR3 is TGTGCCAGCAGTGGCAAAAGCGGGTTTAGCTCCTACGAGCAGTACTTC.

The rearrangement uses TRBV7-2 and TRBJ2-7; no definite D call. From germline, CDR1 is SGHTA and CDR2 FQGNSA. Trimming took 1 base from V and 6 from J, leaving 7 bases between them. The CDR3 loop spans 12 amino acids. CDR3 DNA sequence: TGTGCCAGCAGCTTAGTAACGGGCGAGCAGTACTTC. Protein sequence: CASSLVTGEQYF.

This clone was counted between two and nine times. The J gene is TRBJ1-5, the V gene TRBV28, with D perhaps matching TRBD1 (6 bases). The V end lost 3 bases, the J end lost 1 base, and 10 bases lay between the germline ends. This CDR3 contains 15 residues. CDR1 is MDHEN, CDR2 SYDVKM, per germline. In DNA form, the CDR3 reads TGTGCCAGCAGTTTCCGGGGGGGCAGCAATCAGCCCCAGCATTTT. It yields the protein CASSFRGGSNQPQHF.

This chain uses TRBV30 with TRBJ1-1, with TRBD1 matching 8 bases. Germline values: CDR1 GTSNPN, CDR2 SVGIG (reference sequence). This CDR3 comprises 14 residues. Trimming at V came to 1 base and at J to 8 bases, leaving 9 bases not matched to a gene. Written as DNA, the CDR3 is TGTGCCTGGAGTGCAGGGGGCGGACAGAGGGAAGCTTTCTTT. This gives the protein CAWSAGGGQREAFF.

This clone appeared once. The J gene is TRBJ2-3, the V gene TRBV28, with D perhaps TRBD1 (5 bases). Germline lookup yields CDR1 MDHEN and CDR2 SYDVKM. V was shortened by 3 bases and J by 5 bases, with 12 bases between the two germline ends. This CDR3 region has 14 residues. CDR3 sequence reads: CASSFKGRVDTQYF. The CDR3, as DNA: TGTGCCAGCAGTTTTAAGGGGCGTGTAGATACGCAGTATTTT.

With regard to this clone: Other DNA sequences within the sample encode an identical CDR3. The chain employs TRBV12-3 or TRBV12-4 and TRBJ2-7, with no clear D. Trimming removed 4 bases from V and 2 bases from J, with 3 bases in between. The CDR3 length is 11 residues. The CDR3 spells CASSSTYEQYF. CDR3 DNA sequence: TGTGCCAGCAGTTCAACCTACGAGCAGTACTTC.

This chain links TRBV11-3 with TRBJ2-7; D may be TRBD2 (5 bases). CDR1 SGHNT and CDR2 YENEEA come from the germline V gene. The CDR3 loop spans 13 amino acids. The V end was cut by 5 bases, the J end by 6 bases, with 14 bases between. For the CDR3, the DNA is TGTGCCAGCAGCCCGTACGAGGGCAGCGAGCAGTACTTC. Protein sequence: CASSPYEGSEQYF.

V gene TRBV18 combines with J gene TRBJ2-1; 11 nucleotides align to TRBD2. Per germline, CDR1 KGHSH and CDR2 LQKENI. J was trimmed by 7 bases and V by 3 bases; bases with no gene match: 23. The CDR3 has 21 residues. The CDR3 nucleotides are TGTGCCAGCTCACCGACCGGAGAGGTAGCGGGAGGGTGGGGGACACGGAATGAGCAGTTCTTC. Translating it yields CASSPTGEVAGGWGTRNEQFF.

The chain carries TRBV2 and TRBJ2-7, with D possibly matching TRBD1 (7 bases). V was trimmed by 3 bases and J by 5 bases, leaving 17 bases between them. Germline CDR1 is SNHLY and CDR2 is FYNNEI. This CDR3 region has 15 residues. CDR3 coding DNA: TGTGCCAGCAGTGATGGTCGGGTCAGGGGGGACGAGCAGTACTTC. Translating gives CASSDGRVRGDEQYF.

The chain has TRBV5-1 and TRBJ1-4, with TRBD1 matching 8 bases. CDR1 and CDR2 from the germline V gene are SGHRS and YFSETQ. V lost 4 bases and J lost 6; bases outside the gene matches: 11. This CDR3 region has 16 residues. CDR3 nucleotides: TGCGCCAGCAGCCCGAAGGACAGGGCCGGCGATGAAAAACTGTTTTTT. This gives the protein CASSPKDRAGDEKLFF.

This rearrangement joins TRBV29-1 to TRBJ2-1; possibly TRBD1 for D (6 bases). The ends were cut back, 4 bases at V and 4 bases at J, with 14 bases in the middle. Germline lookup yields CDR1 SQVTM and CDR2 ANQGSEA. The CDR3 has 14 amino acids. The CDR3 nucleotides read TGCAGCGTTGGTTGGGGGCATGAGTACAATGAGCAGTTCTTC. This encodes CSVGWGHEYNEQFF.

V is TRBV20-1 and J is TRBJ2-1; D unresolved. Germline loops: CDR1 DFQATT, CDR2 SNEGSKA (reference sequence). The CDR3 length is 12 residues. Between the trimmed V and J ends, which lost 3 bases and 5 bases, there was a span of 8 bases. The CDR3 here is CSASWRDNEQFF. For the CDR3, the DNA is TGCAGTGCTAGTTGGAGAGACAATGAGCAGTTCTTC.

This clone was seen more than once but under ten times. The chain links TRBV4-2 to TRBJ2-5, with 9 bases identical to TRBD2. The CDR3 runs 17 residues. V trimming: 1 base; J trimming: 1 base; junction bases outside the gene matches: 7. Germline loops: CDR1 LGHNA, CDR2 YNFKEQ. This CDR3 is CASSQGGRARFQETQYF. The DNA for the CDR3 is TGTGCCAGCAGCCAAGGCGGGAGGGCCAGATTCCAAGAGACCCAGTACTTC.

J is TRBJ1-6 and V is TRBV28; 7 positions match TRBD1. The germline V gene has CDR1 MDHEN and CDR2 SYDVKM. The CDR3 is made up of 15 amino acids. The trim removed 7 bases at V and 7 bases at J, leaving 10 bases unmatched. CDR3 sequence (DNA): TGTGCCAGCACGGGACAGTCCCCGAGGAATTCACCCCTCCACTTT. Translating gives CASTGQSPRNSPLHF.